The source of this T cell receptor (beta chain) is a study of T cell responses to AZD1222 COVID-19 vaccine. This table comes from immunoSEQ multiplex PCR, and its TCRdb copy is limited to in-frame clones, with some not included. The sample consists of roughly 100,000 clones, around nine tenths of them appearing once. Concerning this clone: Its antigen is not identified.

Study conclusions and caveats: Mapped onto spike, vaccine-associated CD4 TCRs spanned it and were dominant at 160-218 and 743-854. Donors were mostly white British, more females; clonal diversity possibly underestimated. Baseline seropositivity characterized only 5 or 6 AZD1222 recipients. Spike-specific TCR depth and breadth grew after two AZD1222 doses.

V was cut by 5 bases and J by 6 bases, with 16 bases left in between. Germline CDR1 and CDR2: SEHNR and FQNEAQ (reference sequence). This CDR3 is 15 amino acids long. Here the sequenced sample was peripheral blood, taken on day 0 of AZD1222 vaccination. The chain combines TRBV7-9 with TRBJ1-4; unclear D gene. The TCR was taken from an adult in good health. CDR3 nucleotide sequence: TGTGCCAGCAGCGAAGATACAGCGTCGGATGAAAAACTGTTTTTT. Residues: CASSEDTASDEKLFF. Drawing the rest from reference TRBV7-9 and TRBJ1-4, the complete variable domain is DTGVSQNPRHKITKRGQNVTFRCDPISEHNRLYWYRQTLGQGPEFLTYFQNEAQLEKSRLLSDRFSAERPKGSFSTLEIQRTEQGDSAMYLCASSEDTASDEKLFFGSGTQLSVL.